What follows are 20 T cell receptor beta chains derived from one specimen sequenced in a study of T cells in women clearing cervical HPV infection. TCRdb's copy holds only in-frame clones and misses some; the assay was immunoSEQ multiplex PCR. Its clone listing holds about 22,000 clones. Input material: blood buffy coat. These receptors were obtained from a woman between 18 and 70 years old with a cervical HPV16 infection that either progressed to CIN3+ or cleared (not recorded which).

On this clone itself: The sequence runs out 3 residues before the end of the CDR3; the remainder is reconstructed from the germline J gene. The rearrangement links TRBV19 to TRBJ2-5; a possible D gene is TRBD2 (7 bases). This CDR3 region has 18 residues. V shed 4 bases and J shed 6 bases, with 27 bases lying between them. CDR1 LNHDA and CDR2 SQIVND come from the germline V gene (reference sequence). This CDR3 is CASSTSSGRGIQNKTQYF. CDR3 DNA, as far as it was read: TGTGCCAGTAGTACCTCATCGGGGAGGGGGATACAAAATAAGACC.

In the case of this clone: The read ends 3 residues before the CDR3 terminus; that terminus is restored from the germline J gene. This sequence joins TRBV7-9 and TRBJ1-2; possibly TRBD1 for D (6 bases). The CDR3 has 14 amino acids. Germline loops: CDR1 SEHNR, CDR2 FQNEAQ (reference sequence). CDR3 residues: CASSTGQMIWGYTF. The covered CDR3 bases are TGTGCCAGCTCAACCGGACAGATGATATGGGGC.

A note on this clone: The CDR3 is cut off 3 residues early in the read; its end comes from the germline J gene. V usage is TRBV12-3 or TRBV12-4 and J usage is TRBJ1-2; D unresolved. V lost 2 bases to trimming and J lost 0 bases, with 10 bases between them. This CDR3 comprises 15 residues. Incomplete CDR3 DNA: TGTGCCAGCAGTTTAAGCGGCCGTTCTAACTATGGC. The encoded protein is CASSLSGRSNYG. The entire CDR3 protein is CASSLSGRSNYGYTF.

About this clone: The sequenced fragment ends 3 residues before the CDR3 boundary, so the rest is inferred from the germline J gene. The genes are TRBV30 and TRBJ2-3; 15 nucleotides line up with TRBD2. J lost 2 bases, V lost 2 bases, and 11 bases had no gene match. Germline V gene data show CDR1 as GTSNPN and CDR2 as SVGIG (reference sequence). The CDR3 runs 19 residues. The part of the CDR3 DNA that was read is TGTGCCTGGAGTCTTGACTCGGGACTAGCGGGGGGTTTCACAGATACG. This encodes CAWSLDSGLAGGFTDT. The full CDR3 protein is CAWSLDSGLAGGFTDTQYF.

Turning to this clone: The CDR3 end is not reached by the read, which stops 3 residues before it; the germline J gene fills it in. The chain carries TRBV7-9 and TRBJ1-1; D is unresolved. There are 10 residues in the CDR3. CDR1 and CDR2 (germline): SEHNR, FQNEAQ (reference sequence). CDR3 amino acids: CASSQVRAFF. Partial CDR3 DNA: TGTGCCAGCAGCCAAGTACGG.

Turning to this clone: The sequenced fragment ends 3 residues before the CDR3 boundary, so the rest is inferred from the germline J gene. The chain couples TRBV10-2 to TRBJ2-1, with 7 bases fitting TRBD1. The germline V gene encodes CDR1 WSHSY and CDR2 SAAADI. The CDR3 is made up of 15 amino acids. Trimming removed 3 bases from V and 4 bases from J; junction bases left unmatched: 6. The CDR3 loop is CASSEGQVLYNEQFF. CDR3 bases read: TGCGCCAGCAGTGAAGGACAGGTACTATACAATGAG.

Remarks on this clone: The read halts 3 residues ahead of the CDR3 end, with the missing end drawn from the germline J gene. J is TRBJ2-3 and V is TRBV29-1; 7 bases align to TRBD1. V was clipped by 3 bases and J by 1 base; unmatched bases: 4. The length of the CDR3 is 14 residues. CDR1 SQVTM and CDR2 ANQGSEA come from the germline V gene. The part of the CDR3 DNA that was read is TGCAGCGTTGACCCAGGGGGTGGCACAGATACG. It yields the protein CSVDPGGGTDT. The whole CDR3 protein reads CSVDPGGGTDTQYF.

Worth noting for this clone: With the read ending 3 residues before the CDR3 end, the germline J gene is used to fill in that end. The chain is built from TRBV5-4 and TRBJ2-1; possible D gene TRBD1, 5 bases. In germline, CDR1 is SGHNT, CDR2 YYREEE (reference sequence). This CDR3 region has 15 residues. The V end lost 4 bases, the J end lost 6 bases, and 17 bases lay between the germline ends. The CDR3 sequence is CASSVSTRVRNEQFF. The DNA read from the CDR3 is TGTGCCAGCAGCGTGAGCACCAGGGTGCGCAATGAG.

To note about this clone: The read gets to within 3 residues of the CDR3 end, and the germline J gene fills in the rest. The chain couples TRBV19 to TRBJ1-5; D remains unclear. CDR3 length: 15 amino acids. Per germline, CDR1 LNHDA and CDR2 SQIVND (reference sequence). V dropped 2 bases and J dropped 4 bases, with 12 bases sitting between them. The CDR3 DNA, read in part, is TGTGCCAGTAGTATAAGAACCCCGGGGAATCAGCCC. Its translation is CASSIRTPGNQP. The entire CDR3 reads CASSIRTPGNQPQHF.

On this clone itself: The DNA ends 3 residues before the CDR3 does, and the rest of the CDR3 is filled in from the germline J gene. The chain employs TRBV6-1 and TRBJ1-5, with 8 bases fitting TRBD1. The V gene's germline CDR1 is MNHNS and CDR2 SASEGT. The CDR3 is 17 amino acids. V lost 2 bases to trimming and J lost 6 bases; unmatched junction nucleotides: 12. The CDR3 bases that were read are TGTGCCAGCAGTGAAACAGGGGGGATTAATATGGGTCAGCCC. It codes for CASSETGGINMGQP. The entire CDR3 protein is CASSETGGINMGQPQHF.

A note on this clone: The read ends 3 residues early relative to the CDR3; the germline J gene fills the gap. The rearrangement links TRBV19 to TRBJ1-1; D perhaps matches TRBD1 (6 bases). The V gene's germline CDR1 is LNHDA and CDR2 SQIVND (reference sequence). The CDR3 extends over 15 amino acids. The sequenced part of the CDR3 DNA is TGTGCCAGTAGTATCCAACAGGGCGAAGGTCGGACA. Translation: CASSIQQGEGRT. In full, the CDR3 is CASSIQQGEGRTAFF. Using reference TRBV19 and TRBJ1-1 for the parts outside the CDR3, the full variable domain is DGGITQSPKYLFRKEGQNVTLSCEQNLNHDAMYWYRQDPGQGLRLIYYSQIVNDFQKGDIAEGYSVSREKKESFPLTVTSAQKNPTAFYLCASSIQQGEGRTAFFGQGTRLTVV.

Details on this clone: The CDR3 is cut off 3 residues early in the read; its end comes from the germline J gene. J is TRBJ2-1 and V is TRBV7-9; a possible D gene is TRBD2 (6 bases). This CDR3 has 15 residues. Germline V gene data show CDR1 as SEHNR and CDR2 as FQNEAQ (reference sequence). The V end was cut by 8 bases, the J end by 4 bases, with 18 bases between. The CDR3 region is CASSSAGTTYNEQFF. The sequenced part of the CDR3 DNA is TGTGCCAGCTCTTCGGCGGGGACCACTTACAATGAG.

In the case of this clone: The CDR3 end falls 3 residues outside the read, so it is completed with the germline J gene. The gene calls are TRBV11-3 and TRBJ1-2; no definite D call. Germline CDR1 and CDR2: SGHNT and YENEEA. Trimming stripped 1 base from V and 6 bases from J, with 6 bases between. CDR3 length: 12 residues. The covered CDR3 bases are TGTGCCAGCAGCTTAGCCACGGATGGC. This encodes CASSLATDG. The whole CDR3 protein is CASSLATDGYTF.

Note on this clone: The missing CDR3 end, 3 residues past where the read stops, is filled in from the germline J gene. The chain joins TRBV20-1 to TRBJ1-1, with D possibly matching TRBD1 (6 bases). The germline gives CDR1 DFQATT, CDR2 SNEGSKA (reference sequence). CDR3 length equals 14 residues. Trimming took off 3 bases at V and 0 bases at J, with 11 bases between the two ends. The covered CDR3 bases are TGCAGTGCTAGCGGGGACACATTGAACACTGAA. It yields the protein CSASGDTLNTE. The complete CDR3 sequence is CSASGDTLNTEAFF.

To note about this clone: The read ends 3 residues shy of where the CDR3 ends; the end is completed using the germline J gene. The chain recombines TRBV7-2 with TRBJ1-2; D not resolved. This CDR3 comprises 13 residues. Germline V CDR1 and CDR2: SGHTA, FQGNSA. CDR3 DNA, as far as it was read: TGTGCCAGCAGCTTAGACGGGTTCTACGAC. Translating it yields CASSLDGFYD. The complete CDR3 reads CASSLDGFYDYTF.

As for this clone: The read ends 3 residues early relative to the CDR3; the germline J gene fills the gap. The chain uses TRBV28 and TRBJ1-2; D is unclear. This CDR3 comprises 12 residues. V was pared by 6 bases and J by 4 bases, with 9 bases between. Germline CDR1 reads MDHEN; CDR2 reads SYDVKM. The CDR3 bases that were read are TGTGCCAGCAGGTTGGGCACCTATGGC. Its translation is CASRLGTYG. The CDR3 in its entirety is CASRLGTYGYTF.

As to this clone: The read ends 3 residues shy of where the CDR3 ends; the end is completed using the germline J gene. The J gene is TRBJ2-5, the V gene TRBV4-1; possibly TRBD1 for D (5 bases). Germline V CDR1 and CDR2: MGHRA, YSYEKL. The length of the CDR3 is 15 residues. V lost 0 bases to trimming and J lost 7 bases, with 15 bases between them. The CDR3 reads CASSQDQGEGVTQYF. Incomplete CDR3 DNA: TGCGCCAGCAGCCAAGATCAAGGGGAAGGCGTGACC.

As concerns this clone: Read data end 3 residues before the CDR3 end; the end is taken from the germline J gene. The rearrangement uses TRBV7-9 and TRBJ1-4, with 7 bases that match TRBD1. CDR3 length equals 15 residues. Germline V gene data show CDR1 as SEHNR and CDR2 as FQNEAQ (reference sequence). The CDR3 loop reads CASSLAGRGKSPLFF. Incomplete CDR3 DNA: TGTGCCAGCAGCTTAGCGGGCAGGGGGAAGTCACCA.

In regard to this clone: Sequencing ends 3 residues short of the CDR3 end; the germline J gene provides the rest. The rearrangement uses TRBV5-4 and TRBJ1-6; 7 nucleotides line up with TRBD1. V dropped 5 bases and J dropped 9; count of bases not matched to a gene: 8. Germline values: CDR1 SGHNT, CDR2 YYREEE (reference sequence). The CDR3 consists of 14 residues. The CDR3 loop is CASRGQRPGSPLHF. CDR3 DNA, as far as it was read: TGTGCCAGCAGGGGACAGCGCCCCGGTTCACCC. Full variable domain (rest looked up from reference TRBV5-4 and TRBJ1-6): ETGVTQSPTHLIKTRGQQVTLRCSSQSGHNTVSWYQQALGQGPQFIFQYYREEENGRGNFPPRFSGLQFPNYSSELNVNALELDDSALYLCASRGQRPGSPLHFGNGTRLTVT.

Comment on this clone: The junction departs from the called germline gene at one end, perhaps through a read error. The read terminates 3 residues before the CDR3 end, so the remaining end is supplied by the germline J gene. The chain couples TRBV7-7 to TRBJ1-2; D possibly corresponds to TRBD1 (6 bases). Germline CDR1 SSHAT, CDR2 FNYEAQ (reference sequence). The CDR3 sequence is 14 residues long. CDR3: CASSPGQLTDTYTF. The CDR3 DNA, read in part, is TGTGCTAGCAGCCCTGGACAGCTAACAGATACC.